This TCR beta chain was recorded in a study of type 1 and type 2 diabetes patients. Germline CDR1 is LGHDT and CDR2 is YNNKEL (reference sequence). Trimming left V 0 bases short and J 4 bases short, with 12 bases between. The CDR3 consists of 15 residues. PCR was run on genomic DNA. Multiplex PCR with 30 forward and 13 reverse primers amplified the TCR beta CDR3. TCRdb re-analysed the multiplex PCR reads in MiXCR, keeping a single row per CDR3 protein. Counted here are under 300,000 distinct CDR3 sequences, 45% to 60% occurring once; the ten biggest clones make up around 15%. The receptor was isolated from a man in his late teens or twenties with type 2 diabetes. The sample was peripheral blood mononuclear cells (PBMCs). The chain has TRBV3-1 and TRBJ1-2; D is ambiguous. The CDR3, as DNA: TGTGCCAGCAGCCAAGAGGTCGCAAGACCCTATGGCTACACCTTC. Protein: CASSQEVARPYGYTF.